The clone carrying this T cell receptor (beta chain) was found once. What it binds is not known. After expansion with viral peptide pools in the ViraFEST assay, antigen-specific CD4+ T cells were sequenced. The culture ran for approximately 11 days before CD4+ T cells were isolated. Two-dose vaccination with either BNT162b2 or mRNA-1273 was given to the participants. This sample was taken from a study of vaccination effects on CD4 cells after COVID-19. Here immunoSEQ multiplex PCR was the method, and the copy in TCRdb shows in-frame clones only, minus some. The data show 40,000 to 50,000 clones, with about 70% seen just once and more than 13% held by the top ten. The study's findings and limits: Substantial clonal contraction characterized both infection- and vaccine-induced clones late after vaccination.

The CDR3 runs 15 residues. Trimming removed 0 bases at V and 2 bases at J, with 8 bases between. The germline V gene has CDR1 SGHRS and CDR2 YFSETQ. Source: CD4+ T cells from PBMCs cultured with HCoV-OC43 spike peptides, taken after COVID-19 vaccination. Regarding subset: HCoV-OC43 spike overlapping peptide pool stimulation. The origin of this receptor is a human donor who received a COVID-19 vaccine. This chain joins TRBV5-1 and TRBJ2-2; D call uncertain. DNA for the CDR3: TGCGCCAGCAGCTTGGGACATTTTAACACCGGGGAGCTGTTTTTT. Translated: CASSLGHFNTGELFF.